The 6 T cell receptor beta chains below all came from one sample that was sequenced in a study of blood T cell repertoires in COVID-19. TCRdb's copy holds only in-frame clones and misses some; the assay was immunoSEQ multiplex PCR. This table has more than 200,000 clones, more than 65% appearing once. The sample comprised peripheral blood. All receptors derive from a woman in her forties who had recovered from COVID-19.

This clone showed up just a few times. The rearrangement uses TRBV5-1 and TRBJ2-1; the match to TRBD1 covers 7 bases. The V segment lost 4 bases and the J segment 8 bases; nucleotides outside the gene matches: 9. Germline V CDR1 and CDR2: SGHRS, YFSETQ. CDR3 length: 14 amino acids. DNA of the CDR3: TGCGCCAGCAGCAGCCTTCCTACAGGGGATGAGCAGTTCTTC. Translation gives CASSSLPTGDEQFF.

The V gene is TRBV7-2, the J gene TRBJ1-5; D unresolved. The germline V gene encodes CDR1 SGHTA and CDR2 FQGNSA. This CDR3 is built from 16 residues. With 1 base removed from V and 0 bases from J, the gap between germline ends came to 10 bases. CDR3: CASSLEAGYSNQPQHF. DNA for the CDR3: TGTGCCAGCAGCTTAGAGGCGGGATATAGCAATCAGCCCCAGCATTTT.

This clone was picked up a small number of times. The rearrangement joins TRBV13 to TRBJ2-3; D unresolved. V gave up 5 bases and J gave up 4 bases, with 13 bases separating them. CDR1 PRHDT and CDR2 FYEKMQ come from the germline V gene (reference sequence). The CDR3 runs to 14 residues. The chain's CDR3 is CASSAPGSPDTQYF. CDR3 nucleotides: TGTGCCAGCAGCGCCCCGGGTAGCCCAGATACGCAGTATTTT.

The rearrangement links TRBV11-2 to TRBJ2-3; possibly TRBD1 for D (6 bases). V was clipped by 1 base and J by 1 base, with 18 bases between them. CDR3 length equals 18 residues. The V gene's germline CDR1 is SGHAT and CDR2 FQNNGV. The CDR3 here is CASSLVSLAGARTDTQYF. CDR3 in DNA: TGTGCCAGCAGCTTAGTTTCTTTGGCAGGGGCTCGCACAGATACGCAGTATTTT.

The chain combines TRBV6-6 with TRBJ1-2; 7 positions agree with TRBD1. The CDR3 extends over 16 amino acids. J was trimmed by 8 bases and V by 2 bases; bases with no gene match: 14. From germline, CDR1 is MNHNY and CDR2 SVGAGI (reference sequence). CDR3: CASSYADRVITRGYTF. The CDR3, as DNA: TGTGCCAGCAGTTACGCTGACAGGGTCATTACTAGGGGCTACACCTTC.

The V call is TRBV2, the J call TRBJ1-1; 8 positions match TRBD1. V dropped 4 bases and J dropped 8; count of bases not matched to a gene: 3. The CDR3 has 12 residues. Looked up from germline, CDR1 is SNHLY and CDR2 is FYNNEI. CDR3 region: CASSVWDREAFF. CDR3 nucleotides: TGTGCCAGCAGTGTTTGGGACAGGGAAGCTTTCTTT. The entire variable domain, with the rest obtained from reference TRBV2 and TRBJ1-1, is as follows: EPEVTQTPSHQVTQMGQEVILRCVPISNHLYFYWYRQILGQKVEFLVSFYNNEISEKSEIFDDQFSVERPDGSNFTLKIRSTKLEDSAMYFCASSVWDREAFFGQGTRLTVV.